The 18 T cell receptor beta chains below all came from one sample that was sequenced in a study of OX40 agonist ivuxolimab in advanced cancers. Assay used: immunoSEQ multiplex PCR; TCRdb lists only in-frame clones, some missing. The sample comprises about 77,000 clones, 94% of which are singletons, and roughly 20% rests with the top ten. Sample: CD4+ or CD8+ T cells sorted from blood, taken in a trial of the OX40 agonist ivuxolimab. The origin of the receptors is an adult with an advanced solid tumor such as melanoma, head and neck, liver or kidney cancer.

The chain combines TRBV5-1 with TRBJ2-3; weak D call: TRBD2 (6 bases). Germline CDR1 and CDR2: SGHRS and YFSETQ. This CDR3 contains 15 residues. The V end was cut by 3 bases, the J end by 2 bases, with 13 bases between. This CDR3 is CASSSPRGLTDTQYF. CDR3 coding DNA: TGCGCCAGCAGCTCACCCCGGGGACTCACAGATACGCAGTATTTT. The variable domain in full, with the rest retrieved from reference TRBV5-1 and TRBJ2-3, is KAGVTQTPRYLIKTRGQQVTLSCSPISGHRSVSWYQQTPGQGLQFLFEYFSETQRNKGNFPGRFSGRQFSNSRSEMNVSTLELGDSALYLCASSSPRGLTDTQYFGPGTRLTVL.

The gene calls are TRBV7-9 and TRBJ2-7; unclear D gene. Germline CDR1 and CDR2: SEHNR and FQNEAQ (reference sequence). Trimming removed 4 bases at V and 4 bases at J, with 8 bases between. The CDR3 is 12 amino acids. Here the CDR3 DNA reads TGTGCCAGCAGCTCGGCAGATTACGAGCAGTACTTC. It is translated as CASSSADYEQYF. The whole variable domain, filled in from reference TRBV7-9 and TRBJ2-7, reads DTGVSQNPRHKITKRGQNVTFRCDPISEHNRLYWYRQTLGQGPEFLTYFQNEAQLEKSRLLSDRFSAERPKGSFSTLEIQRTEQGDSAMYLCASSSADYEQYFGPGTRLTVT.

The rearrangement joins TRBV6-4 to TRBJ2-1, with D perhaps TRBD2 (5 bases). This CDR3 comprises 15 residues. From germline, CDR1 is MRHNA and CDR2 SNTAGT. V was pared by 2 bases and J by 0 bases, with 8 bases between. The CDR3 loop reads CASSDRSDSYNEQFF. CDR3 nucleotides: TGTGCCAGCAGTGACCGTAGCGACTCCTACAATGAGCAGTTCTTC.

V usage is TRBV11-2 and J usage is TRBJ2-7; either TRBD1 or TRBD2 may supply D (6 bases each). The length of the CDR3 is 14 residues. V lost 3 bases and J 5 bases, leaving 14 bases between the germline ends. Germline-derived CDR1 and CDR2 are SGHAT and FQNNGV. The CDR3 loop reads CASSLGQGRNEQYF. For the CDR3, the DNA is TGTGCCAGCAGCTTGGGGCAGGGGAGGAACGAGCAGTACTTC.

The V gene is TRBV2, the J gene TRBJ2-3, with D unresolved. Trimming cost V 7 bases and J 2 bases, with 16 bases left between them. Germline CDR1 SNHLY, CDR2 FYNNEI. The length of the CDR3 is 15 residues. CDR3 in amino acids: CASTGPLAATDTQYF. CDR3 DNA: TGTGCCAGCACCGGACCTTTGGCGGCCACAGATACGCAGTATTTT.

V is TRBV7-3 and J is TRBJ2-1; D is possibly TRBD1 (6 bases). The CDR3 loop spans 15 amino acids. V gave up 5 bases and J gave up 7 bases, with 18 bases separating them. CDR1 is SGHTA and CDR2 is FQGTGA in the germline V gene. CDR3 nucleotide sequence: TGTGCCAGCAGCCTTGGGGGCATAGCTGGAAATGAGCAGTTCTTC. Translated: CASSLGGIAGNEQFF.

The V gene is TRBV2, the J gene TRBJ2-7; no reliable D call. Germline V gives CDR1 SNHLY, CDR2 FYNNEI. V was shortened by 3 bases and J by 9 bases, with 15 bases between the two germline ends. CDR3 length equals 13 residues. CDR3 in DNA: TGTGCCAGCAGTGAGGGTGGCGCGGAAATGCAGTACTTC. Protein sequence: CASSEGGAEMQYF.

The V and J genes are TRBV27 and TRBJ2-5; weak D call: TRBD2 (8 bases). Per germline, CDR1 MNHEY and CDR2 SMNVEV (reference sequence). The CDR3 length is 14 residues. V shed 5 bases and J shed 9 bases, with 19 bases lying between them. The DNA for the CDR3 is TGTGCCAGCAGTCCAAGGGGGCTCGGGGGGGCCCAGTACTTC. Amino acid sequence: CASSPRGLGGAQYF.

The chain combines TRBV5-1 with TRBJ2-7, with D tentatively TRBD1 or TRBD2 (7 bases each). Germline values: CDR1 SGHRS, CDR2 YFSETQ. V shed 9 bases and J shed 5 bases, with 18 bases lying between them. The length of the CDR3 is 13 residues. The CDR3: CATSGGGPDEQYF. The CDR3 nucleotides read TGCGCCACCTCAGGGGGGGGACCAGACGAGCAGTACTTC.

J is TRBJ2-7 and V is TRBV10-3; 8 nucleotides align to TRBD2. Trimming took 6 bases from V and 6 from J; bases not matched to a gene: 10. Germline CDR1 ENHRY, CDR2 SYGVKD. The CDR3 covers 14 residues. The CDR3 here is CAISPGTSLGEQYF. In nucleotides, the CDR3 is TGTGCCATCAGCCCCGGGACTAGTTTAGGCGAGCAGTACTTC.

This clone showed up just once. The V and J genes are TRBV11-2 and TRBJ2-5, with D hard to call. Germline lookup yields CDR1 SGHAT and CDR2 FQNNGV. Deletions cut 5 bases from V and 5 bases from J, with 6 bases between. This CDR3 is 11 amino acids long. CDR3 sequence reads: CASSLAETQYF. CDR3 in DNA: TGTGCCAGCAGCCTCGCCGAGACCCAGTACTTC.

To note about this clone: One end of the junction is discordant with germline, which a read error may explain. V usage is TRBV9 and J usage is TRBJ1-1, with D perhaps TRBD1 (6 bases). Germline V gene sequence: CDR1 SGDLS, CDR2 YYNGEE. The CDR3 spans 13 residues. Here the CDR3 reads CASSAPGHSETFF. As DNA, the CDR3 is TGTGCCAGCAGCGCTCCGGGACACAGTGAAACTTTCTTT.

This chain links TRBV4-3 with TRBJ1-5; 10 nucleotides agree with TRBD1. This CDR3 is built from 15 residues. J lost 3 bases, V lost 5 bases, and 4 bases had no gene match. Germline CDR1 LGHNA, CDR2 YSLEER. CDR3 nucleotide sequence: TGCGCCAGCAGCGCCGACAGGGGGCTCAATCAGCCCCAGCATTTT. It specifies CASSADRGLNQPQHF.

The genes are TRBV5-6 and TRBJ2-1; D is unresolved. The CDR3 length is 11 residues. The ends were cut back, 5 bases at V and 8 bases at J, with 8 bases in the middle. The germline gives CDR1 SGHDT, CDR2 YYEEEE. CDR3 amino acids: CASSSYDEQFF. CDR3 DNA: TGTGCCAGCAGTTCGTACGATGAGCAGTTCTTC.

CDR3 coding DNA: TGTGCCAGCAGCATAGGGGAGACAGGGTCCTACGAGCAGTACTTC. Its protein is CASSIGETGSYEQYF. The chain couples TRBV9 to TRBJ2-7, with 7 nucleotides matching TRBD1. The CDR3 length is 15 residues. CDR1 SGDLS and CDR2 YYNGEE come from the germline V gene. Trimming cost V 4 bases and J 1 base; bases outside gene matches: 8.

The chain couples TRBV5-6 to TRBJ2-7; TRBD1 aligns across 7 bases. With 0 bases clipped from V and 4 bases from J, the junction kept 4 bases outside the gene matches. The CDR3 runs 14 residues. Germline V gene sequence: CDR1 SGHDT, CDR2 YYEEEE. The CDR3 reads CASSLEQGEYEQYF. The CDR3 nucleotides are TGTGCCAGCAGCTTGGAGCAGGGGGAATACGAGCAGTACTTC.

The chain recombines TRBV6-5 with TRBJ1-1; 8 bases agree with TRBD1. Germline assignment: CDR1 MNHEY and CDR2 SVGAGI. The CDR3 totals 11 residues. The junction had 5 bases not matched to a gene; V was cut back by 6 bases and J by 11 bases. The CDR3 reads CASSWTGFAFF. DNA of the CDR3: TGTGCCAGCAGCTGGACAGGGTTTGCTTTCTTT.

The rearrangement uses TRBV7-9 and TRBJ1-5, with a tentative D call TRBD1 (6 bases). This CDR3 has 17 amino acids. Germline CDR1 SEHNR, CDR2 FQNEAQ (reference sequence). V shed 5 bases and J shed 2 bases, with 19 bases lying between them. The CDR3, as DNA: TGTGCCAGCAGCCCGGACAGCTTGGGGATAGGCAATCAGCCCCAGCATTTT. Protein sequence: CASSPDSLGIGNQPQHF.